This TCR beta chain was retrieved from a study of beta chain features in type 1 diabetes. General study results and limits: Moderately but significantly shorter TCRB CDR3s were found in Type 1 diabetes patients in all four CD4+ subsets.

Worth noting for this clone: Its antigen is unknown.

Trimming removed 5 bases at V and 3 bases at J, with 18 bases between. Germline CDR1 and CDR2: SGHRS and YFSETQ. This CDR3 is built from 16 residues. Expressed TCRB transcripts were sequenced because the isolated RNA had all been reverse transcribed beforehand. Profiling relied on immunoSEQ multiplex PCR, and the TCRdb table lists in-frame clones only, not all of them. The sample contains some 180,000 clones, around 13% of which appear only once. The chain is built from TRBV5-1 and TRBJ2-1; the D is unclear. The receptor's source is a woman younger than 30 in good health. Sequencing was carried out using central memory CD4+ T cells from blood. The CDR3: CASRGVYRPLYNEQFF. The CDR3 coding sequence is TGCGCCAGCAGAGGAGTCTATCGGCCCCTCTACAATGAGCAGTTCTTC.